This TCR beta chain was recovered during a study of Ad26.COV2.S vaccination and SARS-CoV-2 variants. Noted treatment: around 19 received Ad26.COV2.S at low or high dose, single or two shots; 5 received placebo; per-sample allocation not given. Day 63 following the first vaccine or placebo injection was when the samples were taken. TCRdb's copy holds only in-frame clones and misses some; the assay was immunoSEQ multiplex PCR. The sample holds some 370,000 clones; 80% to 90% are singletons and the top ten take 7.4%. The CDR3 extends over 13 amino acids. V was pared by 1 base and J by 6 bases, with 11 bases between. Germline V CDR1 and CDR2: SGHDT, YYEEEE.

The receptor comes from a person aged 18 to 59 who received the Ad26.COV2.S COVID-19 vaccine or a placebo. The source material was peripheral blood, sampled in a trial of Ad26.COV2.S vaccine versus placebo. The V call is TRBV5-6, the J call TRBJ2-7; no clear D gene. CDR3 nucleotides: TGTGCCAGCAGCTTGAGACGTGAGGCCGAGCAGTACTTC. Encoded protein: CASSLRREAEQYF.